Following are 26 T cell receptor beta chains from one sample sequenced in a study of T cells after yellow fever vaccination. TCRdb re-analysed the 5' RACE reads in MiXCR, keeping a single row per CDR3 protein. The sample lists approximately 330,000 distinct CDR3 sequences, approximately 4% occurring once. Sequencing used PBMCs, obtained 5 days after the yellow fever booster vaccination. Source of these receptors: a man aged 18-30 years who received the YFV17D yellow fever vaccine.

This clonotype was seen only a few times. At one boundary the junction diverges from the germline segment, which might be a read error. V gene TRBV25-1 combines with J gene TRBJ2-5; TRBD1 aligns across 8 bases. CDR1 is MGHDK and CDR2 is SYGVNS in the germline V gene. The length of the CDR3 is 14 residues. The CDR3 is CASSHTGGQGTQYF. CDR3 nucleotide sequence: TGTGCCAGCAGTCATACAGGGGGGCAAGGGACCCAGTACTTC.

The chain is built from TRBV6-1 and TRBJ2-7; 9 positions agree with TRBD1. Germline-derived CDR1 and CDR2 are MNHNS and SASEGT. The CDR3 runs to 15 residues. The V gene end was trimmed by 6 bases and the J gene end by 5 bases; junction bases not matched to a gene: 11. The CDR3 is CASRSRGTGFHEQYF. DNA of the CDR3: TGTGCCAGCAGATCCAGAGGGACAGGGTTCCACGAGCAGTACTTC.

This clonotype showed up many times. V is TRBV7-2 and J is TRBJ2-1, with TRBD1 matching 8 bases. With 3 bases clipped from V and 6 bases from J, the junction kept 4 bases outside the gene matches. Germline V gives CDR1 SGHTA, CDR2 FQGNSA. The CDR3 runs 14 residues. The CDR3 nucleotides are TGTGCCAGCAGCTTTGGACAGGGAGGCAATGAGCAGTTCTTC. Amino acids: CASSFGQGGNEQFF.

This clonotype was seen a handful of times. This rearrangement joins TRBV7-9 to TRBJ2-5; TRBD2 is a possible D gene (6 bases). CDR3 length: 16 amino acids. The germline CDR1 and CDR2 sequences are SEHNR and FQNEAQ (reference sequence). V gave up 2 bases and J gave up 4 bases, with 17 bases separating them. As DNA, the CDR3 is TGTGCCAGCAGCTTACTCTGGCAGGGAGGAACAGAGACCCAGTACTTC. Amino acids: CASSLLWQGGTETQYF.

In this sample, this clonotype turned up many times. The CDR3, as DNA: TGCAGTGCTAGTCGGGCTAGGGCGTCCACTGAAGCTTTCTTT. It codes for CSASRARASTEAFF. This chain connects TRBV20-1 to TRBJ1-1; D is undetermined. The CDR3 length is 14 residues. The germline V and J ends were trimmed by 3 bases and 4 bases, with 15 bases remaining between them. Per the germline V gene, CDR1 is DFQATT and CDR2 is SNEGSKA (reference sequence).

The gene calls are TRBV19 and TRBJ1-5; possible D gene TRBD1, 5 bases. The germline V and J ends were trimmed by 5 bases and 5 bases, with 13 bases remaining between them. CDR1 and CDR2 from the germline V gene are LNHDA and SQIVND (reference sequence). CDR3 size: 14 residues. The CDR3 is CASSVQARYQPQHF. The CDR3 nucleotides are TGTGCCAGTAGTGTACAGGCACGGTATCAGCCCCAGCATTTT. Complete variable domain (other parts from reference TRBV19 and TRBJ1-5): DGGITQSPKYLFRKEGQNVTLSCEQNLNHDAMYWYRQDPGQGLRLIYYSQIVNDFQKGDIAEGYSVSREKKESFPLTVTSAQKNPTAFYLCASSVQARYQPQHFGDGTRLSIL.

The chain links TRBV2 to TRBJ2-2; D is undetermined. Germline V gene sequence: CDR1 SNHLY, CDR2 FYNNEI. The CDR3 length is 14 residues. Trimming left V 7 bases short and J 4 bases short, with 13 bases between. This CDR3 reads CASTPGRGTGELFF. DNA of the CDR3: TGTGCCAGCACCCCCGGGCGCGGCACCGGGGAGCTGTTTTTT.

V usage is TRBV19 and J usage is TRBJ2-1; D is uncertain. From germline, CDR1 is LNHDA and CDR2 SQIVND (reference sequence). The V gene lost 2 bases and the J gene lost 5 bases, with 4 bases spanning the gap. The CDR3 totals 12 residues. CDR3 amino acids: CASSISDNEQFF. The CDR3, as DNA: TGTGCCAGTAGTATATCGGACAATGAGCAGTTCTTC. The variable domain in full, completed from reference TRBV19 and TRBJ2-1, reads DGGITQSPKYLFRKEGQNVTLSCEQNLNHDAMYWYRQDPGQGLRLIYYSQIVNDFQKGDIAEGYSVSREKKESFPLTVTSAQKNPTAFYLCASSISDNEQFFGPGTRLTVL.

The chain joins TRBV19 to TRBJ2-7; D gene ambiguous. Germline loops: CDR1 LNHDA, CDR2 SQIVND (reference sequence). The length of the CDR3 is 16 residues. Trimming removed 3 bases at V and 7 bases at J, with 22 bases between. The CDR3, as DNA: TGTGCCAGTAGTATTGTCCGGTCCTTCATCAACGGGGAGCAGTACTTC. It translates to CASSIVRSFINGEQYF.

This clonotype was detected ten times or more. The rearrangement uses TRBV20-1 and TRBJ1-2; D is unclear. Trimming took 1 base from V and 2 from J, leaving 11 bases between them. CDR3 length: 14 residues. Germline CDR1 reads DFQATT; CDR2 reads SNEGSKA (reference sequence). The CDR3 region is CSARARGTNYGYTF. The CDR3 nucleotides are TGCAGTGCTAGAGCTCGGGGAACAAACTATGGCTACACCTTC.

This chain uses TRBV20-1 with TRBJ2-2; the D call may be TRBD1 or TRBD2 (5 bases each). Looked up from germline, CDR1 is DFQATT and CDR2 is SNEGSKA (reference sequence). The CDR3 is made up of 14 amino acids. The V gene lost 5 bases and the J gene lost 3 bases, with 13 bases spanning the gap. As DNA, the CDR3 is TGCAGTGCTCACCGCAGGGACGACACCGGGGAGCTGTTTTTT. Protein: CSAHRRDDTGELFF.

This chain connects TRBV20-1 to TRBJ2-1, with D possibly being TRBD2 (5 bases). CDR1 is DFQATT, CDR2 SNEGSKA, per germline (reference sequence). Trimming took 3 bases from V and 7 from J, leaving 19 bases between them. The length of the CDR3 is 15 residues. CDR3 residues: CSASGAPSGINEQFF. CDR3 in DNA: TGCAGTGCTAGTGGCGCCCCTTCGGGGATTAATGAGCAGTTCTTC.

This clonotype was counted a few times. The chain links TRBV29-1 to TRBJ1-5, with no clear D. The germline V gene has CDR1 SQVTM and CDR2 ANQGSEA. This CDR3 comprises 12 residues. V was pared by 7 bases and J by 3 bases, with 10 bases between. CDR3 residues: CSGKNLNQPQHF. DNA of the CDR3: TGCAGCGGAAAGAACCTCAATCAGCCCCAGCATTTT.

The table lists this clonotype with many counts. The chain combines TRBV6-5 with TRBJ2-5; TRBD2 is a possible D gene (5 bases). Trimming took off 2 bases at V and 5 bases at J, with 12 bases between the two ends. The CDR3 extends over 14 amino acids. Germline CDR1 reads MNHEY; CDR2 reads SVGAGI. The CDR3 loop reads CASSYAYSGETQYF. The CDR3 region has the DNA TGTGCCAGCAGTTACGCTTACAGCGGTGAGACCCAGTACTTC.

This clonotype was seen ten or more times. The chain links TRBV2 to TRBJ1-2; perhaps TRBD1 as D (6 bases). The length of the CDR3 is 14 residues. V shed 3 bases and J shed 4 bases, with 12 bases lying between them. Looked up from germline, CDR1 is SNHLY and CDR2 is FYNNEI. The CDR3 is CASSEEQGGYGYTF. The CDR3, as DNA: TGTGCCAGCAGTGAGGAACAGGGAGGCTATGGCTACACCTTC. Using reference TRBV2 and TRBJ1-2 for the parts outside the CDR3, the full variable domain is EPEVTQTPSHQVTQMGQEVILRCVPISNHLYFYWYRQILGQKVEFLVSFYNNEISEKSEIFDDQFSVERPDGSNFTLKIRSTKLEDSAMYFCASSEEQGGYGYTFGSGTRLTVV.

This clonotype was observed at least ten times. The chain employs TRBV7-2 and TRBJ1-1; 8 nucleotides agree with TRBD1. V shed 2 bases, J shed 7 bases, and the junction held 3 bases outside the gene matches. This CDR3 comprises 13 residues. Germline lookup yields CDR1 SGHTA and CDR2 FQGNSA. The CDR3 sequence is CASSLFRGLEAFF. CDR3 nucleotide sequence: TGTGCCAGCAGCTTATTCAGGGGGCTTGAAGCTTTCTTT.

The chain has TRBV6-2 or TRBV6-3 and TRBJ2-2; D not resolved. The CDR3 extends over 11 amino acids. Trimming cost V 6 bases and J 5 bases, with 4 bases left between them. The germline CDR1 and CDR2 sequences are MNHEY and SVGEGT. The CDR3 loop reads CASSPTGELFF. CDR3 in DNA: TGTGCCAGCAGCCCGACCGGGGAGCTGTTTTTT.

This clonotype was seen many times. The V gene is TRBV18, the J gene TRBJ2-7; tentatively, D is TRBD1 (5 bases). Trimming cost V 3 bases and J 1 base, with 7 bases left between them. CDR3 length equals 13 residues. Germline assignment: CDR1 KGHSH and CDR2 LQKENI. The CDR3 loop reads CASSPQGSYEQYV. CDR3 coding DNA: TGTGCCAGCTCACCCCAGGGTTCCTACGAGCAGTACGTC.

The rearrangement joins TRBV20-1 to TRBJ1-4; unclear D gene. The germline gives CDR1 DFQATT, CDR2 SNEGSKA (reference sequence). The CDR3 is made up of 15 amino acids. Trimming shortened V by 0 bases and J by 3 bases, and 11 bases separated the two germline ends. Here the CDR3 reads CSARDAGGSNEKLFF. Written as DNA, the CDR3 is TGCAGTGCTAGAGACGCAGGTGGATCTAATGAAAAACTGTTTTTT.

V is TRBV3-1 and J is TRBJ1-1; perhaps TRBD1 as D (5 bases). The germline V and J ends were trimmed by 4 bases and 0 bases, with 12 bases remaining between them. The CDR3 consists of 15 residues. CDR1 LGHDT and CDR2 YNNKEL come from the germline V gene (reference sequence). The CDR3 loop is CASSPRQLMNTEAFF. CDR3 sequence (DNA): TGTGCCAGCAGCCCGAGACAGCTCATGAACACTGAAGCTTTCTTT.

The chain links TRBV5-1 to TRBJ1-6, with D hard to call. This CDR3 spans 15 amino acids. V was pared by 4 bases and J by 8 bases, with 16 bases between. Germline CDR1 is SGHRS and CDR2 is YFSETQ. The CDR3 bases are TGCGCCAGCAGCCCACGGACGGGTAGGGATTCACCCCTCCACTTT. Translating it yields CASSPRTGRDSPLHF.

CDR3 DNA sequence: TGTGCCAGCAGAGGACACTGCTACGAGCAGTACGTC. Its translation: CASRGHCYEQYV. The chain recombines TRBV6-5 with TRBJ2-7; TRBD1 is a possible D gene (5 bases). V was cut by 6 bases and J by 3 bases, with 9 bases left in between. The CDR3 consists of 12 residues. CDR1 and CDR2 (germline): MNHEY, SVGAGI.

Ten or more counts support this clonotype. The chain couples TRBV7-9 to TRBJ2-3, with D possibly being TRBD1 or TRBD2 (6 bases each). V was clipped by 1 base and J by 1 base, with 9 bases between them. Looked up from germline, CDR1 is SEHNR and CDR2 is FQNEAQ (reference sequence). The length of the CDR3 is 15 residues. DNA of the CDR3: TGTGCCAGCAGCTTAGTCGGGGGCGGCACAGATACGCAGTATTTT. It translates to CASSLVGGGTDTQYF.

The rearrangement uses TRBV5-1 and TRBJ2-4; a weak D match, TRBD2 (5 bases). With 0 bases removed from V and 6 bases from J, the gap between germline ends came to 10 bases. CDR1 is SGHRS, CDR2 YFSETQ, per germline. The CDR3 is 14 residues long. The CDR3 spells CASSLDAGGNIQYF. For the CDR3, the DNA is TGCGCCAGCAGCTTGGACGCGGGTGGAAACATTCAGTACTTC.

V usage is TRBV6-2 or TRBV6-3 and J usage is TRBJ2-2; either TRBD1 or TRBD2 may fit D (6 bases each). This CDR3 contains 16 residues. V lost 2 bases and J 4 bases, leaving 14 bases between the germline ends. The germline V gene encodes CDR1 MNHEY and CDR2 SVGEGT. In DNA form, the CDR3 reads TGTGCCAGCAGTTACGAGGGGGGAAGCGTCACCGGGGAGCTGTTTTTT. It is translated as CASSYEGGSVTGELFF.

The V and J genes are TRBV7-3 and TRBJ2-1, with D perhaps TRBD1 (6 bases). V was trimmed by 4 bases and J by 9 bases, leaving 10 bases between them. The CDR3 totals 12 residues. CDR1 SGHTA and CDR2 FQGTGA come from the germline V gene. The CDR3: CASSSTGSEQFF. The CDR3 bases are TGTGCCAGCAGCTCAACAGGGAGTGAGCAGTTCTTC.